This T cell receptor beta chain was captured by sequencing in a study of metastatic and nonmetastatic thyroid tumors. Study as a whole: Across blood and tumor or nodule tissue, repertoires from malignant and benign thyroid patients were compared with one another.

Among the patients, none had received any treatment before thyroid surgery. MiXCR re-clonotyped the PCR reads for TCRdb. The sample yields roughly 8,400 clones, about 32% seen once. CDR3 length: 17 amino acids. Germline loops: CDR1 MNHEY, CDR2 SMNVEV (reference sequence). Trimming took off 5 bases at V and 4 bases at J, with 23 bases between the two ends. For this clone: What it recognizes is unknown.

Study-wide results and limits: Benign nodules reportedly had significantly lower TCR beta diversity than malignant thyroid tumors in blood and tumor.

Specimen: tumor tissue. The receptor comes from a female donor with papillary thyroid cancer or a benign thyroid nodule (not recorded which). Some clones in this sample may be carry-over from other donors' samples. The chain uses TRBV27 and TRBJ1-1, with D possibly TRBD1 on 6 matching bases. This chain's CDR3 is CASSRDFRTAQGTEAFF. CDR3 in DNA: TGTGCCAGCAGTCGAGACTTCCGGACGGCACAGGGCACTGAAGCTTTCTTT.